A single T cell receptor beta chain is shown here with its context. One end of the junction varies from germline; a read error may be responsible. The data were taken from a study of blood T cell repertoires in COVID-19. The CDR3 length is 16 residues. Per the germline V gene, CDR1 is SNHLY and CDR2 is FYNNEI. The repertoire was sequenced with immunoSEQ multiplex PCR; TCRdb's copy has only in-frame clones and lacks some. Among hundreds of thousands of clones, about 87% were seen once, and the ten largest hold 6% to 7%. The sequenced sample was peripheral blood. The TCR originated in a woman aged 50 to 60 with COVID-19, enrolled during active disease. V is TRBV2 and J is TRBJ2-7; TRBD2 matches 10 bases. The CDR3 DNA follows: TGTGCCAGCATTGAATATAGCGGGAGGATGACCTACGAGCAGTACTTC. Its translation: CASIEYSGRMTYEQYF.